The 7 T cell receptor beta chains below were found in one sample sequenced in a study of beta chain features in type 1 diabetes. Study-level findings and limits: Researchers report that Type 1 diabetes patients had moderately but significantly shorter TCRB CDR3s across all four CD4+ subsets.

These receptors have no identified antigens. Sequenced material consisted of expressed TCRB transcripts (all of the isolated RNA was reverse transcribed). TCRdb's table, derived via immunoSEQ multiplex PCR, lists solely in-frame clones and lacks some. The sample lists 600,000 or so clones; more than 13% were seen once. The sequenced material came from naive CD4+ T cells from blood. These receptors came from a man in his late teens or twenties with type 1 diabetes.

This clone was counted a few times. This chain links TRBV9 with TRBJ2-1; a possible D gene is TRBD1 (5 bases). The germline V gene encodes CDR1 SGDLS and CDR2 YYNGEE. The CDR3 runs 14 residues. The V and J ends lost 1 base and 6 bases respectively, with 11 bases between them. Written as DNA, the CDR3 is TGTGCCAGCAGCGTACAGGGAATGAGCAATGAGCAGTTCTTC. Protein product: CASSVQGMSNEQFF.

The CDR3 reads CASSPRQGEAGTEAFF. CDR3 nucleotide sequence: TGTGCCAGCTCACCCAGACAGGGTGAAGCGGGGACTGAAGCTTTCTTT. V usage is TRBV18 and J usage is TRBJ1-1; TRBD1 agrees at 7 bases. V was clipped by 3 bases and J by 5 bases; unmatched bases: 12. The germline CDR1 and CDR2 sequences are KGHSH and LQKENI. The CDR3 sequence is 16 residues long.

This chain joins TRBV11-1 and TRBJ1-6, with D maybe TRBD1 (6 bases). V gave up 5 bases and J gave up 7 bases, with 21 bases separating them. The CDR3 runs to 17 residues. Germline V gene lookup returns CDR1 SGHAT and CDR2 FQDESV (reference sequence). The DNA for the CDR3 is TGTGCCAGCAGCGCTGGGACATTAAAAGGGTGGAATTCACCCCTCCACTTT. Its protein product is CASSAGTLKGWNSPLHF.

The table lists this clone with a few counts. The J gene is TRBJ2-7, the V gene TRBV27, with D perhaps matching TRBD1 (6 bases). V dropped 3 bases and J dropped 7 bases, with 16 bases sitting between them. Germline V lookup: CDR1 MNHEY, CDR2 SMNVEV (reference sequence). The CDR3 has 14 amino acids. The CDR3 bases are TGTGCCAGCAGTTTCCAGGACAGTCCGAGGGAGCAGTACTTC. Translated: CASSFQDSPREQYF.

This clone was counted only a few times. The chain joins TRBV5-1 to TRBJ2-1, with 8 nucleotides matching TRBD1. The junction had 5 bases not matched to a gene; V was cut back by 0 bases and J by 6 bases. The CDR3 has 15 amino acids. Germline assignment: CDR1 SGHRS and CDR2 YFSETQ. The CDR3 here is CASSLAWTGTNEQFF. The CDR3 bases are TGCGCCAGCAGCTTGGCATGGACAGGGACCAATGAGCAGTTCTTC.

The sample holds a few counts of this clone. The V call is TRBV18, the J call TRBJ2-7; tentatively, D is TRBD2 (5 bases). The CDR3 runs 14 residues. The germline V gene encodes CDR1 KGHSH and CDR2 LQKENI. Trimming took off 2 bases at V and 5 bases at J, with 13 bases between the two ends. CDR3 DNA: TGTGCCAGCTCACCAATAGGAGGTCGGGACGAGCAGTACTTC. Translated, it gives CASSPIGGRDEQYF.

The J gene is TRBJ2-2, the V gene TRBV11-2; no clear D. V lost 2 bases, J lost 3 bases, and 7 bases lay in between. The CDR3 spans 14 residues. Germline V gene data show CDR1 as SGHAT and CDR2 as FQNNGV. CDR3 sequence: CASSLLADTGELFF. As DNA, the CDR3 is TGTGCCAGCAGCTTATTGGCGGACACCGGGGAGCTGTTTTTT. Combining the CDR3 with reference TRBV11-2 and TRBJ2-2 gives the whole variable domain EAGVAQSPRYKIIEKRQSVAFWCNPISGHATLYWYQQILGQGPKLLIQFQNNGVVDDSQLPKDRFSAERLKGVDSTLKIQPAKLEDSAVYLCASSLLADTGELFFGEGSRLTVL.